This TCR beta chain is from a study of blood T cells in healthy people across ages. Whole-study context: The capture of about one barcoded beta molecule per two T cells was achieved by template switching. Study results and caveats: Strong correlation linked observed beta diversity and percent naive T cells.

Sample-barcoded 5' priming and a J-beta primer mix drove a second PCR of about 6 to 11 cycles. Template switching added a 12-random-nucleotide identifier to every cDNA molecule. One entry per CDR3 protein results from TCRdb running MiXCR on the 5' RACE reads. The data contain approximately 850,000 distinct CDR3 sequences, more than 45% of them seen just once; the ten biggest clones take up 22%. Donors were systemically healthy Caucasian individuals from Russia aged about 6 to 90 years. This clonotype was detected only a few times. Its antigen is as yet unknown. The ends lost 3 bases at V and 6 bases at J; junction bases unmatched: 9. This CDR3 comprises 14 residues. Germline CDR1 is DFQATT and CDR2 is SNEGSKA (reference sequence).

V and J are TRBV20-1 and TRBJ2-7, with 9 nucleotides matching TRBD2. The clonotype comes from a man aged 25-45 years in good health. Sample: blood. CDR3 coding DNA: TGCAGTGCTAGTCGGGCGGGAGGGCCGGTCGAGCAGTACTTC. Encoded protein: CSASRAGGPVEQYF.